These 30 T cell receptor beta chains were all obtained from the same sample, sequenced in a study of CD8 T cells in ankylosing spondylitis (dated by TCRdb to 2017 to 2019). Preparation of the library involved 5' RACE. This sample was sequenced with an Illumina HiSeq 2500. In-frame beta chains were kept once TCRdb had trimmed the public reads at Q25 with fastp and called clones with MiXCR. Identical CDR3 protein sequences are pooled into one entry, listed with their most common genes and DNA. This sample is represented by 90,000 to 120,000 distinct CDR3 sequences; approximately 25% of them were singletons. About 12% of the sample rests with the top ten. The sample consisted of synovial fluid, either unsorted or a sorted T cell fraction (not recorded which). These receptors were obtained from a male donor with ankylosing spondylitis.

This clonotype was counted between two and nine times. The rearrangement joins TRBV12-3 or TRBV12-4 to TRBJ2-7, with TRBD1 matching over 8 bases. CDR3 length: 15 residues. V lost 0 bases and J lost 4; bases outside the gene matches: 5. The CDR3 nucleotides are TGTGCCAGCAGTTTAGCGGCAGGGGGCGCTTACGAGCAGTACTTC. It translates to CASSLAAGGAYEQYF.

A note on this clonotype: A read error may explain this, as a much larger clone is one base away. The chain has TRBV7-8 and TRBJ2-1, with TRBD1 as a possible D gene (5 bases). The CDR3 runs to 13 residues. Germline loops: CDR1 SGHVS, CDR2 FQNEAQ. The DNA for the CDR3 is TGTGCCAGCAGTTTAGTGACAGCCAATGAGCAGTTCTTC. This codes for CASSLVTANEQFF.

With regard to this clonotype: This may be a read error, as it is one base from a much larger clone. The chain recombines TRBV5-1 with TRBJ2-3; 10 bases agree with TRBD2. From germline, CDR1 is SGHRS and CDR2 YFSETQ. This CDR3 is 15 amino acids long. This CDR3 is CASRPRLAGADSQYF. The CDR3 DNA is TGCGCCAGCAGGCCAAGGCTAGCGGGAGCAGATTCGCAGTATTTT.

The V gene is TRBV12-3 or TRBV12-4, the J gene TRBJ2-3; D remains ambiguous. V lost 5 bases, J lost 2 bases, and 17 bases lay in between. The CDR3 extends over 16 amino acids. The CDR3 is CASSPGVLGFTDTQYF. The DNA for the CDR3 is TGTGCCAGCAGTCCCGGAGTCCTCGGGTTCACAGATACGCAGTATTTT.

The gene calls are TRBV10-3 and TRBJ2-2; 15 bases match TRBD2. Germline-derived CDR1 and CDR2 are ENHRY and SYGVKD. CDR3 length equals 17 residues. J gave up 6 bases and V 6 bases, and 8 bases lay outside the gene matches. The CDR3 sequence: CAIRSGTSGRRSGELFF. DNA of the CDR3: TGTGCCATCAGATCCGGGACTAGCGGGAGGAGGTCCGGGGAGCTGTTTTTT.

This clonotype was detected many times. The chain links TRBV12-3 or TRBV12-4 to TRBJ2-7; tentative D call: TRBD1 (6 bases). V was pared by 9 bases and J by 4 bases, with 13 bases between. The CDR3 spans 12 residues. The CDR3 nucleotides are TGTGCCAGTAGCCGGGACACATACGAGCAGTACGTC. Protein: CASSRDTYEQYV.

The chain carries TRBV10-2 and TRBJ1-4, with 7 bases that match TRBD1. CDR3 length: 14 residues. V was pared by 4 bases and J by 4 bases, with 3 bases of the junction left unmatched. Germline V gene sequence: CDR1 WSHSY, CDR2 SAAADI. CDR3: CASSATGHNEKLFF. The CDR3 DNA sequence: TGCGCCAGCAGTGCGACAGGGCATAATGAAAAACTGTTTTTT.

The chain links TRBV4-2 to TRBJ1-2, with 7 bases aligning to TRBD1. There are 16 residues in the CDR3. The ends lost 0 bases at V and 6 bases at J; junction bases unmatched: 10. Per germline, CDR1 LGHNA and CDR2 YNFKEQ. The CDR3 DNA is TGTGCCAGCAGCCAAGATGTGGCAGGGACAGAGGATGGCTACACCTTC. It is translated as CASSQDVAGTEDGYTF.

The rearrangement links TRBV12-3 or TRBV12-4 to TRBJ1-1; no reliable D call. This CDR3 contains 13 residues. Trimming stripped 4 bases from V and 1 base from J, with 7 bases between. The CDR3 spells CASSSTQNTEAFF. The CDR3 coding sequence is TGTGCCAGCAGTTCTACACAGAACACTGAAGCTTTCTTT.

The rearrangement uses TRBV20-1 and TRBJ2-7; tentatively, D is TRBD2 (6 bases). Trimming took off 1 base at V and 2 bases at J, with 9 bases between the two ends. Germline V lookup: CDR1 DFQATT, CDR2 SNEGSKA (reference sequence). The CDR3 extends over 13 amino acids. The CDR3 reads CSARVGGAYEQYF. CDR3 nucleotide sequence: TGCAGTGCTAGAGTAGGAGGGGCCTACGAGCAGTACTTC.

This chain uses TRBV20-1 with TRBJ2-1; TRBD1 matches 8 bases. With 0 bases clipped from V and 12 bases from J, the junction kept 13 bases outside the gene matches. Germline loops: CDR1 DFQATT, CDR2 SNEGSKA (reference sequence). CDR3 size: 15 residues. CDR3 in amino acids: CSARDATVQGDRQFF. CDR3 DNA sequence: TGCAGTGCTAGAGATGCGACCGTACAGGGGGATAGGCAGTTCTTC.

The rearrangement joins TRBV25-1 to TRBJ2-7, with a tentative D call TRBD1 (6 bases). This CDR3 has 12 amino acids. Germline CDR1 and CDR2: MGHDK and SYGVNS. Trimming cost V 5 bases and J 3 bases, with 8 bases left between them. The CDR3, as DNA: TGTGCCAGCAGTATACAGGGCTACGAGCAGTACTTC. Translating gives CASSIQGYEQYF.

The chain uses TRBV19 and TRBJ1-1; no clear D. The CDR3 loop spans 13 amino acids. Deletions cut 3 bases from V and 2 bases from J, with 7 bases between. The V gene's germline CDR1 is LNHDA and CDR2 SQIVND (reference sequence). As DNA, the CDR3 is TGTGCCAGTAGTATCTCGGGTAACACTGAAGCTTTCTTT. As protein: CASSISGNTEAFF.

DNA for the CDR3: TGTGCCAGCAGCTTAGAAGGGACAGGGATAAACACTGAAGCTTTCTTT. This sequence encodes CASSLEGTGINTEAFF. This rearrangement joins TRBV11-2 to TRBJ1-1; TRBD1 aligns across 9 bases. Looked up from germline, CDR1 is SGHAT and CDR2 is FQNNGV. The CDR3 covers 16 residues. V trimming: 0 bases; J trimming: 2 bases; junction bases outside the gene matches: 4.

This clonotype was recorded a few times. The chain links TRBV3-1 to TRBJ2-1; 9 positions agree with TRBD2. CDR1 LGHDT and CDR2 YNNKEL come from the germline V gene (reference sequence). Losses at the gene ends were 4 bases for V and 3 bases for J; bases not matched to a gene: 16. There are 19 residues in the CDR3. Here the CDR3 reads CASSRTGAPGLAIYNEQFF. Written as DNA, the CDR3 is TGTGCCAGCAGCCGTACAGGGGCCCCGGGACTAGCAATCTACAATGAGCAGTTCTTC.

V and J are TRBV12-3 or TRBV12-4 and TRBJ2-3; no clear D. The CDR3 is made up of 14 amino acids. Trimming took off 6 bases at V and 3 bases at J, with 13 bases between the two ends. In nucleotides, the CDR3 is TGTGCCAGCAGGCCCCATGGAGTAACAGATACGCAGTATTTT. It yields the protein CASRPHGVTDTQYF.

In this sample, this clonotype turned up a few times. The chain has TRBV29-1 and TRBJ1-2; tentatively, D is TRBD1 (5 bases). The germline gives CDR1 SQVTM, CDR2 ANQGSEA. This CDR3 spans 13 amino acids. Trimming shortened V by 7 bases and J by 3 bases, and 15 bases separated the two germline ends. As DNA, the CDR3 is TGCAGCGCCCCTCGGGGGGGTGACTATGGCTACACCTTC. Translation gives CSAPRGGDYGYTF.

Ten or more counts support this clonotype. V and J are TRBV12-3 or TRBV12-4 and TRBJ1-2, with D hard to call. V lost 1 base and J lost 8, with 5 bases in between. The CDR3 consists of 11 residues. The CDR3 DNA sequence: TGTGCCAGCAGTTTAGGCGGAGGCTACACCTTC. Residues: CASSLGGGYTF.

The chain links TRBV5-1 to TRBJ1-1; D unclear. Trimming stripped 2 bases from V and 0 bases from J, with 8 bases between. Germline CDR1 is SGHRS and CDR2 is YFSETQ. This CDR3 is built from 14 residues. CDR3 protein: CASSFSGMNTEAFF. In nucleotides, the CDR3 is TGCGCCAGCAGCTTTTCGGGAATGAACACTGAAGCTTTCTTT.

This clonotype came up once. The V call is TRBV12-5, the J call TRBJ2-3; D is uncertain. CDR3 length: 14 amino acids. Germline loops: CDR1 LGHNT, CDR2 FRNRAP. V lost 1 base and J lost 2, with 7 bases in between. The CDR3 DNA sequence: TGTGCTAGTGGTTTGGCGACATACACAGATACGCAGTATTTT. This gives the protein CASGLATYTDTQYF.

The chain uses TRBV20-1 and TRBJ2-1; 7 bases are shared with TRBD2. With 8 bases clipped from V and 0 bases from J, the junction kept 7 bases outside the gene matches. CDR3 length equals 14 residues. Germline assignment: CDR1 DFQATT and CDR2 SNEGSKA (reference sequence). The CDR3 is CSTGGLSSYNEQFF. The CDR3 DNA reads as TGCAGTACGGGAGGCCTAAGCTCCTACAATGAGCAGTTCTTC.

This clonotype was recorded many times. The chain joins TRBV30 to TRBJ2-5; 7 nucleotides line up with TRBD2. The J segment lost 1 base and the V segment lost 3 bases, leaving 8 bases of the junction unmatched. The V gene's germline CDR1 is GTSNPN and CDR2 SVGIG (reference sequence). CDR3 length equals 15 residues. CDR3 residues: CAWSGGSALQETQYF. The CDR3 nucleotides are TGTGCCTGGAGCGGCGGGAGCGCCCTCCAAGAGACCCAGTACTTC.

This clonotype came up many times. As DNA, the CDR3 is TGTGCCAGCAGCATTTTTGAGCGGGGCGAGCAGTACTTC. Translated, it gives CASSIFERGEQYF. The chain links TRBV7-9 to TRBJ2-7, with 7 bases aligning to TRBD2. J gave up 6 bases and V 5 bases, and 7 bases lay outside the gene matches. The germline CDR1 and CDR2 sequences are SEHNR and FQNEAQ (reference sequence). The CDR3 length is 13 residues.

This clonotype was seen more than once but under ten times. CDR3 sequence: CSAKTGLAGGGTQYF. CDR3 nucleotides: TGCAGTGCTAAAACGGGACTAGCGGGAGGAGGGACGCAGTATTTT. The chain couples TRBV20-1 to TRBJ2-3; 15 nucleotides align to TRBD2. V shed 4 bases and J 9 bases; nucleotides not matched to a gene: 8. Germline V gene data show CDR1 as DFQATT and CDR2 as SNEGSKA (reference sequence). The CDR3 consists of 15 residues.

This clonotype was seen ten or more times. This chain joins TRBV7-2 and TRBJ2-7; weak D call: TRBD2 (7 bases). CDR1 and CDR2 (germline): SGHTA, FQGNSA. V lost 0 bases, J lost 1 base, and 10 bases lay in between. The CDR3 is 15 amino acids. CDR3 bases: TGTGCCAGCAGCTTAGCGGCGGGGGCGTCCTACGAGCAGTACGTC. Translation gives CASSLAAGASYEQYV.

This clonotype turned up a few times. The chain recombines TRBV9 with TRBJ2-4; a possible D gene is TRBD2 (6 bases). Trimming took off 0 bases at V and 1 base at J, with 14 bases between the two ends. CDR1 SGDLS and CDR2 YYNGEE come from the germline V gene. This CDR3 is 17 amino acids long. This CDR3 reads CASSVEAGTSAKNIQYF. CDR3 nucleotide sequence: TGTGCCAGCAGCGTAGAGGCGGGAACTTCGGCCAAAAACATTCAGTACTTC.

The chain carries TRBV20-1 and TRBJ1-6; 7 nucleotides line up with TRBD1. J lost 6 bases, V lost 4 bases, and 9 bases had no gene match. CDR1 and CDR2 from the germline V gene are DFQATT and SNEGSKA (reference sequence). The CDR3 contains 15 residues. CDR3 region: CSANKGTVFNSPLHF. The CDR3 DNA follows: TGCAGTGCTAATAAAGGGACAGTTTTTAATTCACCCCTCCACTTT.

This clonotype was observed a single time. The V and J genes are TRBV28 and TRBJ2-3; D is possibly TRBD2 (5 bases). Germline assignment: CDR1 MDHEN and CDR2 SYDVKM. CDR3 size: 19 residues. V lost 9 bases and J lost 2, with 30 bases in between. As DNA, the CDR3 is TGTGCCAGAAGTCCGTTTCCTCTTCGGACTGGATCTTACACAGATACGCAGTATTTT. It is translated as CARSPFPLRTGSYTDTQYF.

This clonotype occurred a few times. The J gene is TRBJ2-7, the V gene TRBV6-2 or TRBV6-3; TRBD2 matches at 9 bases. V was pared by 2 bases and J by 9 bases, with 11 bases of the junction left unmatched. CDR1 is MNHEY, CDR2 SVGEGT, per germline. The CDR3 spans 15 residues. The CDR3 sequence is CASSYGGASGTRQYV. The CDR3 coding sequence is TGTGCCAGCAGTTACGGTGGGGCTAGCGGGACAAGGCAGTACGTC.

This clonotype was observed a few times. The chain employs TRBV7-2 and TRBJ2-7; D not resolved. The germline V and J ends were trimmed by 5 bases and 0 bases, with 14 bases remaining between them. In germline, CDR1 is SGHTA, CDR2 FQGNSA. The CDR3 has 15 residues. CDR3 DNA sequence: TGTGCCAGCAGCCCTTCGTGGCAGTTCTCCTACGAGCAGTACTTC. Translating gives CASSPSWQFSYEQYF.